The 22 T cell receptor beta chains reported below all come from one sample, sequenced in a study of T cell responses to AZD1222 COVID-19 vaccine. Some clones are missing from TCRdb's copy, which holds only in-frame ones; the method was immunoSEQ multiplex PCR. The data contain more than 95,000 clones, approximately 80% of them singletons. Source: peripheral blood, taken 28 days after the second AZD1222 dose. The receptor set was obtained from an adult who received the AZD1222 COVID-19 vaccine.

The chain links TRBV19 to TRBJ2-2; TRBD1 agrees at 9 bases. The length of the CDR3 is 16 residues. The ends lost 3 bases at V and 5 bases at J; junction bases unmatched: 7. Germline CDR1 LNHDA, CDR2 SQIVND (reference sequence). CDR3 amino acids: CASSMRGQGRTGELFF. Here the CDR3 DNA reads TGTGCCAGTAGTATGAGAGGACAGGGGCGTACCGGGGAGCTGTTTTTT.

The CDR3 sequence is CASSEGRGPQHF. In nucleotides, the CDR3 is TGTGCCAGCAGCGAGGGACGAGGGCCCCAGCATTTT. The gene calls are TRBV6-2 or TRBV6-3 and TRBJ1-5; TRBD1 is a possible D gene (5 bases). Germline CDR1 and CDR2: MNHEY and SVGEGT. This CDR3 region has 12 residues. V gave up 6 bases and J gave up 9 bases, with 12 bases separating them.

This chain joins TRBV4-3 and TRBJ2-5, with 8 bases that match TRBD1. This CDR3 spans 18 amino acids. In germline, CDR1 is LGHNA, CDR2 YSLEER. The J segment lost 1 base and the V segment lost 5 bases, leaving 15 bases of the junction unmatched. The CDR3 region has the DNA TGCGCCAGCAGCTTATACTCCGGTTGGGACAGGACCCAAGAGACCCAGTACTTC. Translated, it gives CASSLYSGWDRTQETQYF.

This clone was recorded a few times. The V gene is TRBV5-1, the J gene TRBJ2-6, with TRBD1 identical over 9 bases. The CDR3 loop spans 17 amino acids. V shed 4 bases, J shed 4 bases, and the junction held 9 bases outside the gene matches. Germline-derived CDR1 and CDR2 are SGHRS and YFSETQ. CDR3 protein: CASSHRDRVAGANVLTF. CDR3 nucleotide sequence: TGCGCCAGCAGCCACCGGGACAGGGTTGCCGGGGCCAACGTCCTGACTTTC.

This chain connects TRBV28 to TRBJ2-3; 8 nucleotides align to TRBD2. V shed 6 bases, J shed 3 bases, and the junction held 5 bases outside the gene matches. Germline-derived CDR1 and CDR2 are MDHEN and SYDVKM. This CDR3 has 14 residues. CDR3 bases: TGTGCCAGCAGCCGGGGCGGGGGGACAGATACGCAGTATTTT. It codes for CASSRGGGTDTQYF.

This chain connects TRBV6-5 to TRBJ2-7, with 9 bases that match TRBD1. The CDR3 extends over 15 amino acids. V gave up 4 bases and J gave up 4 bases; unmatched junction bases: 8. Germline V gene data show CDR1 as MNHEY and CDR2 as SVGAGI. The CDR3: CASSSMSGTGYEQYF. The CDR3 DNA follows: TGTGCCAGCAGTTCGATGTCCGGGACAGGGTACGAGCAGTACTTC.

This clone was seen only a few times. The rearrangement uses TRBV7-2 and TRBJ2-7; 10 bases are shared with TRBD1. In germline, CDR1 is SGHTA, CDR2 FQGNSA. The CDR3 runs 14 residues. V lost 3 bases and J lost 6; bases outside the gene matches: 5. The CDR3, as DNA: TGTGCCAGCAGCTTCGGGACAGGGGTCCTCGAGCAGTACTTC. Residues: CASSFGTGVLEQYF.

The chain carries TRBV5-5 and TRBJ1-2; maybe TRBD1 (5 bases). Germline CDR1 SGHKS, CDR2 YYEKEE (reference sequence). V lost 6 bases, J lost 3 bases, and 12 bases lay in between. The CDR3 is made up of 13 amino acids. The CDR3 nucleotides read TGTGCCAGCACCGGTGGGACCCACTATGGCTACACCTTC. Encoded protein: CASTGGTHYGYTF.

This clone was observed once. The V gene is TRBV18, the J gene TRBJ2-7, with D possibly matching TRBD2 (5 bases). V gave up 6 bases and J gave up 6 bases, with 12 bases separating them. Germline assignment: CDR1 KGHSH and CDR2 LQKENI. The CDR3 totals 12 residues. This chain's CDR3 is CASSLGLGEQYF. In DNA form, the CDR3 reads TGTGCCAGCTCCCTTGGACTTGGCGAGCAGTACTTC.

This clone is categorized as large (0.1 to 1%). The CDR3 DNA reads TGCAGTGCTAGTTACCAAGCCTCCCACACCGGGGAGCTGTTTTTT. Its protein is CSASYQASHTGELFF. This chain joins TRBV20-1 and TRBJ2-2; D is ambiguous. V lost 3 bases and J 3 bases, leaving 14 bases between the germline ends. This CDR3 contains 15 residues. CDR1 and CDR2 from the germline V gene are DFQATT and SNEGSKA (reference sequence).

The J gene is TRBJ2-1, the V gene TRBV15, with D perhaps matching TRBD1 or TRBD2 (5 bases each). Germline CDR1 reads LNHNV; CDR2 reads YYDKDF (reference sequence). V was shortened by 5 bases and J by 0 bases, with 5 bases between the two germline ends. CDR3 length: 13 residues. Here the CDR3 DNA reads TGTGCCACCAGCGGGGGCTCCTACAATGAGCAGTTCTTC. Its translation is CATSGGSYNEQFF. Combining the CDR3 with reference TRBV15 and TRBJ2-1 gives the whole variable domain DAMVIQNPRYQVTQFGKPVTLSCSQTLNHNVMYWYQQKSSQAPKLLFHYYDKDFNNEADTPDNFQSRRPNTSFCFLDIRSPGLGDTAMYLCATSGGSYNEQFFGPGTRLTVL.

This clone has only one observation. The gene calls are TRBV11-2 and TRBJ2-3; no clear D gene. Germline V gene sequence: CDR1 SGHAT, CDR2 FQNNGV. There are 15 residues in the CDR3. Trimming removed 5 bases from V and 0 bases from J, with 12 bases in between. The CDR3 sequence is CASSLSRFSTDTQYF. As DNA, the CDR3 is TGTGCCAGCAGCCTGAGCCGATTTAGCACAGATACGCAGTATTTT. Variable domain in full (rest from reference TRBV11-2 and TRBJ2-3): EAGVAQSPRYKIIEKRQSVAFWCNPISGHATLYWYQQILGQGPKLLIQFQNNGVVDDSQLPKDRFSAERLKGVDSTLKIQPAKLEDSAVYLCASSLSRFSTDTQYFGPGTRLTVL.

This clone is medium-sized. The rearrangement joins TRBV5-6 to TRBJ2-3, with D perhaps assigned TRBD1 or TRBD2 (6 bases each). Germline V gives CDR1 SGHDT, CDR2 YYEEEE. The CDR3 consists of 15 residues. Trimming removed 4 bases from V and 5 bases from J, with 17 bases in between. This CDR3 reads CASSPVSGARDTQYF. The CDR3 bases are TGTGCCAGCAGCCCCGTTTCGGGGGCGAGAGATACGCAGTATTTT.

The CDR3 here is CSASGGAGNTIYF. The CDR3 DNA follows: TGCAGTGCTAGTGGGGGGGCTGGAAACACCATATATTTT. The chain employs TRBV20-1 and TRBJ1-3; D may be TRBD1 (5 bases). The CDR3 length is 13 residues. V gave up 3 bases and J gave up 2 bases, with 8 bases separating them. Looked up from germline, CDR1 is DFQATT and CDR2 is SNEGSKA (reference sequence).

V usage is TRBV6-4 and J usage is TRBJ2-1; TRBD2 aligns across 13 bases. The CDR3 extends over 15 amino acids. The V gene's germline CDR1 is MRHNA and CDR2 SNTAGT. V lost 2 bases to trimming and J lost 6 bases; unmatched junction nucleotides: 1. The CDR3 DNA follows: TGTGCCAGCAGTGACACTAGCGGGGGGGCCAATGAGCAGTTCTTC. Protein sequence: CASSDTSGGANEQFF.

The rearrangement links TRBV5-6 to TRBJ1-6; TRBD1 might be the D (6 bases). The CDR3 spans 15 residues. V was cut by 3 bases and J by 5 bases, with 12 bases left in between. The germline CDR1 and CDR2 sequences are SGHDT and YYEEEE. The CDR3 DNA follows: TGTGCCAGCAGCTCCTGGACAGCCCATAATTCACCCCTCCACTTT. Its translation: CASSSWTAHNSPLHF.

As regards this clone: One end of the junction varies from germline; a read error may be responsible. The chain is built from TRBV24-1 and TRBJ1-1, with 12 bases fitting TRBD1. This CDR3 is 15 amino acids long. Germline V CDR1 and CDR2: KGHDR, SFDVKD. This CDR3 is CATSDPTGTGGAEVF. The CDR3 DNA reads TGTGCCACCAGTGATCCAACCGGGACAGGGGGCGCGGAAGTCTTT.

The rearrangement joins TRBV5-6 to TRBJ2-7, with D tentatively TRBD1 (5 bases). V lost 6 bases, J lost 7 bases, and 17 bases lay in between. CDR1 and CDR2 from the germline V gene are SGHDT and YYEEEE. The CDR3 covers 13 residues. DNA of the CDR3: TGTGCCAGCAACCTCGTGGGGCACCCTGAGCAGTACTTC. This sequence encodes CASNLVGHPEQYF.

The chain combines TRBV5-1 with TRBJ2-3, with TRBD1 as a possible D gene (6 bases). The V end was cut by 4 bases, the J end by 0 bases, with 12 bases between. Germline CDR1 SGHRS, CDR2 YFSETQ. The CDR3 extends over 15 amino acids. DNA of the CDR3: TGCGCCAGCAGCGTGGACAGCTTTAGCACAGATACGCAGTATTTT. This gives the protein CASSVDSFSTDTQYF. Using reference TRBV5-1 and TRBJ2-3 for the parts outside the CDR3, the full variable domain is KAGVTQTPRYLIKTRGQQVTLSCSPISGHRSVSWYQQTPGQGLQFLFEYFSETQRNKGNFPGRFSGRQFSNSRSEMNVSTLELGDSALYLCASSVDSFSTDTQYFGPGTRLTVL.

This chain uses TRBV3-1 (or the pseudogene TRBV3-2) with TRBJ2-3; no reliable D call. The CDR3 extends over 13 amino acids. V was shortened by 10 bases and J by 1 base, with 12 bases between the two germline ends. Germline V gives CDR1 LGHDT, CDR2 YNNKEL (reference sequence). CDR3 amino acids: CAISRRGTDTQYF. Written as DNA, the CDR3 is TGTGCCATCTCCAGGAGAGGCACAGATACGCAGTATTTT.

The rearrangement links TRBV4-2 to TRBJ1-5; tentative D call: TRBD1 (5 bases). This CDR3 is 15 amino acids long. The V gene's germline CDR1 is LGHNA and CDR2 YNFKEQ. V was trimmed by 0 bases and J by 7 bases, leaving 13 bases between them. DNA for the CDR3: TGTGCCAGCAGCCAAGATCGACAGACCGTCCAGCCCCAGCATTTT. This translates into CASSQDRQTVQPQHF.

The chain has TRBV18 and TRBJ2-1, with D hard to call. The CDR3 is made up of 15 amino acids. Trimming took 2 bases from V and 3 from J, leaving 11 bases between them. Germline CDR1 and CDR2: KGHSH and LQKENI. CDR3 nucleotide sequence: TGTGCCAGCTCACCAGGTGAAGAGCTCTACAATGAGCAGTTCTTC. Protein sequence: CASSPGEELYNEQFF. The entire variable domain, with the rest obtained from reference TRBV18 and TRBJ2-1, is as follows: NAGVMQNPRHLVRRRGQEARLRCSPMKGHSHVYWYRQLPEEGLKFMVYLQKENIIDESGMPKERFSAEFPKEGPSILRIQQVVRGDSAAYFCASSPGEELYNEQFFGPGTRLTVL.